The sequence of this T cell receptor beta chain was determined in a study of T cells in Graves' hyperthyroidism and ophthalmopathy. This clonotype occurred a few times. The antigen is unknown. Amplified regions were TCR beta CDR3 sequences from RNA transcripts. HTBI primers were used for first-round RT-PCR of the TCR CDR3. TCRdb ran MiXCR on the multiplex PCR reads and lists one entry per CDR3 protein. The sample records some 440,000 distinct CDR3 sequences, 15% to 19% being singletons. Trimming took off 1 base at V and 9 bases at J, with 9 bases between the two ends. This CDR3 has 13 residues. General study results and limits: In blood, most of the thyroid clonotypes expanded above 0.001 were also present. The model's output predicted ophthalmopathy at a median of roughly 6 months prior to onset.

Input material: blood. The receptor comes from a young woman with Graves' hyperthyroidism. The gene calls are TRBV12-3 or TRBV12-4 and TRBJ2-2; D unresolved. The CDR3 here is CASSLDHSRELFF. The CDR3 coding sequence is TGTGCCAGCAGTTTAGATCATTCCAGGGAGCTGTTTTTT.